The T cell receptor (beta chain) under discussion was sequenced for a study of T cells expressing NK-cell markers. The wider study: The TCR beta repertoires originated in sorted CD3+CD56+NKG2C+, CD3+CD56+NKG2C- and CD3+CD56-NKG2C+ T cells. The sequencing cohort of eight donors included seven HCMV-seropositive individuals and one seronegative individual.

Study-level points and caveats: These clonotypes also led the CD3+CD56-NKG2C+ fraction in a few donors. Among CD8+ T cells from five or six donors, dominant NKG2C+ clonotypes accounted for about 1.0-7.0%.

On this clonotype itself: Its antigen is undetermined.

TCRdb reworked the 5' RACE reads into one entry per CDR3 protein, no DNA. The sample includes about 150,000 distinct CDR3 sequences. The V gene's germline CDR1 is ENHRY and CDR2 SYGVKD. This CDR3 comprises 16 residues. Sequenced input: blood T cells: a sorted CD56 or NKG2C T cell subset, CD4+ or CD8+ T cells, or bulk PBMC T cells (not recorded which). This clonotype originated in a woman in her forties or fifties in good health. The chain joins TRBV10-3 to TRBJ1-4. The CDR3 sequence is CAISESIGATNEKLFF.